This entry lists 8 T cell receptor beta chains sequenced from one sample in a study of graft-versus-host responses after intestinal transplantation. Only in-frame clones appear in the TCRdb table, and some are missing; sequencing was by immunoSEQ multiplex PCR. The sample lists more than 12,000 clones, around 94% occurring once. The sequencing here drew on PBMCs, taken 9 days after transplant. Receptors originate from a human patient who received an intestinal transplant, so some T cells may come from the graft donor.

The V and J genes are TRBV19 and TRBJ1-5; tentative D call: TRBD1 (5 bases). Germline V gene lookup returns CDR1 LNHDA and CDR2 SQIVND (reference sequence). CDR3 length equals 16 residues. The V end was cut by 1 base, the J end by 3 bases, with 13 bases between. This CDR3 is CASSIVRDGFNQPQHF. The CDR3 DNA reads as TGTGCCAGTAGTATAGTCCGGGACGGATTCAATCAGCCCCAGCATTTT.

The chain couples TRBV13 to TRBJ2-4; the D call may be TRBD1 or TRBD2 (6 bases each). The CDR3 totals 18 residues. Deletions cut 5 bases from V and 0 bases from J, with 20 bases between. Germline V gene data show CDR1 as PRHDT and CDR2 as FYEKMQ (reference sequence). CDR3 protein: CASSPGTEGGLAKNIQYF. As DNA, the CDR3 is TGTGCCAGCAGCCCCGGCACCGAGGGGGGTCTAGCCAAAAACATTCAGTACTTC.

The chain has TRBV9 and TRBJ2-5, with 7 bases matching TRBD1. CDR3 length: 13 residues. Germline V gene data show CDR1 as SGDLS and CDR2 as YYNGEE. V dropped 3 bases and J dropped 4; count of bases not matched to a gene: 3. DNA of the CDR3: TGTGCCAGCAGCGGGAGGACAGGAGAGACCCAGTACTTC. Translation gives CASSGRTGETQYF.

The chain couples TRBV20-1 to TRBJ2-7; D is unclear. This CDR3 is 11 amino acids long. Germline assignment: CDR1 DFQATT and CDR2 SNEGSKA (reference sequence). V was trimmed by 5 bases and J by 2 bases, leaving 7 bases between them. CDR3 sequence: CSAPCPYEQYF. The CDR3, as DNA: TGCAGTGCTCCTTGTCCCTACGAGCAGTACTTC.

The V call is TRBV27, the J call TRBJ2-5; 11 bases are shared with TRBD2. CDR3 length: 17 residues. The germline gives CDR1 MNHEY, CDR2 SMNVEV (reference sequence). V lost 3 bases, J lost 5 bases, and 11 bases stayed unmatched. CDR3 bases: TGTGCCAGCAGTTTGGGGTTGGTAGCGGGAGGGAGTGAGACCCAGTACTTC. It translates to CASSLGLVAGGSETQYF.

V and J are TRBV13 and TRBJ2-2; no clear D gene. Germline-derived CDR1 and CDR2 are PRHDT and FYEKMQ (reference sequence). V was pared by 5 bases and J by 5 bases, with 12 bases between. This CDR3 is built from 14 residues. For the CDR3, the DNA is TGTGCCAGCAGCGCCCCTGTAGGAACCGGGGAGCTGTTTTTT. Its translation: CASSAPVGTGELFF.

CDR3 in DNA: TGTGCCAGTAGTATGGATCTCGCCCCGACAGGGGATCTTGAAGCTTTCTTT. Encoded protein: CASSMDLAPTGDLEAFF. V and J are TRBV19 and TRBJ1-1; 8 bases fit TRBD1. With 3 bases clipped from V and 7 bases from J, the junction kept 16 bases outside the gene matches. Germline-derived CDR1 and CDR2 are LNHDA and SQIVND (reference sequence). CDR3 size: 17 residues.

The rearrangement joins TRBV7-2 to TRBJ2-1; TRBD2 agrees at 10 bases. J lost 7 bases, V lost 1 base, and 4 bases had no gene match. This CDR3 is 15 amino acids long. Germline V lookup: CDR1 SGHTA, CDR2 FQGNSA. CDR3 in DNA: TGTGCCAGCAGCTTAGGGCTAGCGGGAGTAAATGAGCAGTTCTTC. Residues: CASSLGLAGVNEQFF.